Described below is a single T cell receptor (beta chain) sequence and its context. The data were taken from a study of CXCR3-negative and CXCR3-positive naive CD8 T cells. 5' RACE with UMI labels generated the TRB cDNA libraries. TCRdb re-called the 5' RACE reads; one entry per CDR3 protein, DNA not given. The table lists about 39,000 distinct CDR3 sequences. CDR3 size: 15 residues. CDR1 is LGHDT and CDR2 is YNNKEL in the germline V gene (reference sequence). The V gene is TRBV3-1, the J gene TRBJ2-3; as DNA is missing, the TRBD2 call by TCRdb cannot be tested. This TCR came from a human donor in good health. Some clones in this sample may be carry-over from other donors' samples. The sequenced sample was naive CXCR3- CD8+ T cells from blood. Stated subset: CD45RO-CCR7+CD27+CD95- naive CD8+ T cells lacking CXCR3 (TNR3-). CDR3 residues: CASSQGTSESDTQYF.